The 16 T cell receptor beta chains below come from one sample, sequenced in a study of T cells in Graves' hyperthyroidism and ophthalmopathy. The investigators amplified TCR beta CDR3 regions from RNA transcripts. When the TCR CDR3 underwent first-round RT-PCR, the HTBI primer set was used. One entry per CDR3 protein, called by TCRdb with MiXCR from the multiplex PCR reads. The sample consists of over 700,000 distinct CDR3 sequences, roughly a third of them appearing once. The sequenced sample was blood. The receptors originated from a woman between 40 and 55 years old with Graves' hyperthyroidism.

Here the CDR3 DNA reads TGTGCCAGCAGTGAAGCCGGGCACCCCTCCTACGAGCAGTACTTC. This translates into CASSEAGHPSYEQYF. The rearrangement joins TRBV9 to TRBJ2-7; D gene ambiguous. Germline CDR1 is SGDLS and CDR2 is YYNGEE. The CDR3 contains 15 residues. Between the trimmed V and J ends, which lost 5 bases and 0 bases, there was a span of 15 bases.

The chain combines TRBV5-1 with TRBJ1-4, with TRBD1 as a possible D gene (6 bases). In germline, CDR1 is SGHRS, CDR2 YFSETQ. The germline V and J ends were trimmed by 0 bases and 0 bases, with 21 bases remaining between them. The length of the CDR3 is 20 residues. The CDR3 loop is CASSLVGGTDLKATNEKLFF. Written as DNA, the CDR3 is TGCGCCAGCAGCTTGGTTGGGGGCACCGACCTCAAAGCAACTAATGAAAAACTGTTTTTT.

This clonotype was detected ten times or more. V usage is TRBV12-3 or TRBV12-4 and J usage is TRBJ2-7; no firm D call. Trimming removed 2 bases at V and 1 base at J, with 6 bases between. The CDR3 is 13 amino acids. Written as DNA, the CDR3 is TGTGCCAGCAGTTTAAGGCCGTCCTACGAGCAGTACTTC. It encodes CASSLRPSYEQYF.

As regards this clonotype: The missing conserved phenylalanine or tryptophan at the end of this CDR3 makes a read error likely. The V and J genes are TRBV4-2 and TRBJ1-1; 7 nucleotides align to TRBD1. The length of the CDR3 is 13 residues. Germline V gives CDR1 LGHNA, CDR2 YNFKEQ. The junction had 2 bases not matched to a gene; V was cut back by 4 bases and J by 3 bases. For the CDR3, the DNA is TGTGCCAGCAGCCGTGACAGGGACACTGAAGCTTTCCTT. As protein: CASSRDRDTEAFL.

This clonotype has at least ten counts. The rearrangement joins TRBV4-3 to TRBJ1-2; D unresolved. The germline gives CDR1 LGHNA, CDR2 YSLEER. The CDR3 has 15 residues. V lost 0 bases and J 0 bases, leaving 8 bases between the germline ends. In DNA, the CDR3 is TGCGCCAGCAGCCAAGATCCGACGGCTAACTATGGCTACACCTTC. Translation gives CASSQDPTANYGYTF.

This clonotype was found many times. This sequence joins TRBV7-8 and TRBJ1-1; D uncertain. The CDR3 consists of 12 residues. Trimming pared 3 bases from V and 11 bases from J, leaving 13 bases between. CDR1 and CDR2 (germline): SGHVS, FQNEAQ. The CDR3 nucleotides are TGTGCCAGCAGCTTGTCTACGGGGAAGGCTTTCTTT. Its translation is CASSLSTGKAFF. Full variable domain (outside the CDR3, taken from reference TRBV7-8 and TRBJ1-1): GAGVSQSPRYKVAKRGQDVALRCDPISGHVSLFWYQQALGQGPEFLTYFQNEAQLDKSGLPSDRFFAERPEGSVSTLKIQRTQQEDSAVYLCASSLSTGKAFFGQGTRLTVV.

The rearrangement joins TRBV10-3 to TRBJ2-2, with 8 bases lining up with TRBD1. The CDR3 sequence is 15 residues long. Germline V gene lookup returns CDR1 ENHRY and CDR2 SYGVKD. V lost 10 bases to trimming and J lost 3 bases; unmatched junction nucleotides: 10. The chain's CDR3 is CATQTGQGDTGELFF. In nucleotides, the CDR3 is TGTGCCACCCAAACCGGACAGGGTGACACCGGGGAGCTGTTTTTT.

The chain carries TRBV12-3 or TRBV12-4 and TRBJ1-3, with 7 bases lining up with TRBD1. The CDR3 is 16 residues long. The ends lost 4 bases at V and 0 bases at J; junction bases unmatched: 6. CDR3 protein: CASSYPGQSSGNTIYF. CDR3 coding DNA: TGTGCCAGCAGTTACCCGGGACAGAGCTCTGGAAACACCATATATTTT.

This clonotype has ten or more counts. The chain joins TRBV6-5 to TRBJ1-1, with 8 bases identical to TRBD1. From germline, CDR1 is MNHEY and CDR2 SVGAGI. CDR3 size: 13 residues. J gave up 1 base and V 10 bases, and 5 bases lay outside the gene matches. The CDR3 loop reads CATETGENTEAFF. The CDR3 DNA is TGTGCCACCGAGACAGGGGAGAACACTGAAGCTTTCTTT.

V gene TRBV5-1 combines with J gene TRBJ1-3, with a possible D match to TRBD1 (6 bases). CDR3 size: 16 residues. Germline-derived CDR1 and CDR2 are SGHRS and YFSETQ. V was trimmed by 4 bases and J by 0 bases, leaving 14 bases between them. CDR3 region: CASSQEGGGSGNTIYF. The CDR3 DNA reads TGCGCCAGCAGCCAAGAGGGGGGCGGCTCTGGAAACACCATATATTTT.

This clonotype was seen only once. Without the conserved terminal phenylalanine or tryptophan, this CDR3 likely stems from a read error. The limits of the CDR3 on the DNA are not certain, so only TCRdb's listed CDR3 is given. The chain uses TRBV7-2 and TRBJ1-4; TRBD1 reflects the table's D call only, with no check against the DNA. The CDR3 length equals 10 residues, ends included. In germline, CDR1 is SGHTA, CDR2 FQGNSA. The CDR3 protein is CASSATKTGY.

This rearrangement joins TRBV6-5 to TRBJ2-7; D call uncertain. Trimming stripped 4 bases from V and 8 bases from J, with 18 bases between. This CDR3 comprises 14 residues. CDR1 is MNHEY, CDR2 SVGAGI, per germline. The CDR3 sequence is CASSSPYRSNKQYF. The CDR3 bases are TGTGCCAGCAGTTCCCCGTATCGGAGCAACAAGCAGTACTTC.

This clonotype was detected ten times or more. The J gene is TRBJ1-2, the V gene TRBV5-1, with D maybe TRBD1 (5 bases). Germline V gene data show CDR1 as SGHRS and CDR2 as YFSETQ. V was shortened by 0 bases and J by 7 bases, with 13 bases between the two germline ends. The CDR3 is made up of 14 amino acids. The DNA for the CDR3 is TGCGCCAGCAGCTTGGCGGGGGGACTGACTGGCTACACCTTC. Its translation: CASSLAGGLTGYTF.

V and J are TRBV5-6 and TRBJ2-7; TRBD1 or TRBD2 may be the D gene (6 bases each). Germline loops: CDR1 SGHDT, CDR2 YYEEEE. The V and J ends lost 0 bases and 7 bases respectively, with 14 bases between them. The CDR3 sequence is 14 residues long. CDR3 in DNA: TGTGCCAGCAGCTTGGCAGGGGCGGGGAGTGAGCAGTACTTC. Translated: CASSLAGAGSEQYF. Complete variable domain (other parts from reference TRBV5-6 and TRBJ2-7): DAGVTQSPTHLIKTRGQQVTLRCSPKSGHDTVSWYQQALGQGPQFIFQYYEEEERQRGNFPDRFSGHQFPNYSSELNVNALLLGDSALYLCASSLAGAGSEQYFGPGTRLTVT.

This chain uses TRBV2 with TRBJ2-7; D is perhaps TRBD1 (6 bases). V lost 6 bases and J lost 4, with 13 bases in between. The CDR3 contains 13 residues. In germline, CDR1 is SNHLY, CDR2 FYNNEI. For the CDR3, the DNA is TGTGCCAGCAGACCATGGACAGAGTACGAGCAGTACTTC. Protein sequence: CASRPWTEYEQYF. The full variable domain, in which reference TRBV2 and TRBJ2-7 provide the parts outside the CDR3, is EPEVTQTPSHQVTQMGQEVILRCVPISNHLYFYWYRQILGQKVEFLVSFYNNEISEKSEIFDDQFSVERPDGSNFTLKIRSTKLEDSAMYFCASRPWTEYEQYFGPGTRLTVT.

In its sample, this clonotype was seen many times. The chain has TRBV5-6 and TRBJ1-1, with TRBD1 identical over 9 bases. Germline loops: CDR1 SGHDT, CDR2 YYEEEE. V shed 9 bases, J shed 1 base, and the junction held 1 base outside the gene matches. The CDR3 is 12 amino acids. CDR3 in DNA: TGTGCCACGGACAGGGGGAACACTGAAGCTTTCTTT. Encoded protein: CATDRGNTEAFF.